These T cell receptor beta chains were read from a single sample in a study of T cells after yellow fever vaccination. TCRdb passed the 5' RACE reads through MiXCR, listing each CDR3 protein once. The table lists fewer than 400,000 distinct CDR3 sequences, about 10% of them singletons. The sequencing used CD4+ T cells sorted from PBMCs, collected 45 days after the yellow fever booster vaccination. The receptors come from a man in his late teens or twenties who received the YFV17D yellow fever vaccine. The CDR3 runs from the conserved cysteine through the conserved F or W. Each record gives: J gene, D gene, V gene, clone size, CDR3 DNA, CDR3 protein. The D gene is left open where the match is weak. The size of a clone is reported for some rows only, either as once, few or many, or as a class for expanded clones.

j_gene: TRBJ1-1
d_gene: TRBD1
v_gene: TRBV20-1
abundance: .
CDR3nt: TGCAGTGCTAGCGGGACAGGGGACGACACTGAAGCTTTCTTT
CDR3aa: CSASGTGDDTEAFF

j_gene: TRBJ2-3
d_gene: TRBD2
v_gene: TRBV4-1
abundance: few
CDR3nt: TGCGCCAGCAGCCAAGATCCCCTTGTAGCGGGGAACTCCACAGATACGCAGTATTTT
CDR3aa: CASSQDPLVAGNSTDTQYF

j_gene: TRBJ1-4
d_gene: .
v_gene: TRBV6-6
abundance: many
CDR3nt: TGTGCCAGCAGGGGTAACAGGGCCGAGTATGAAAAACTGTTTTTT
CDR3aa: CASRGNRAEYEKLFF

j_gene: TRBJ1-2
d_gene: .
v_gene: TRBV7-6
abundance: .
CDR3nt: TGTGCCAGCAGCCGGGGACATTTGGACTATGGCTACACCTTC
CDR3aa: CASSRGHLDYGYTF

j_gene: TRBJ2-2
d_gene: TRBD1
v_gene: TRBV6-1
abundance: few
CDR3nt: TGTGCCAGCAGGGCCGGGACAGCTATCACCGGGGAGCTGTTTTTT
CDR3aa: CASRAGTAITGELFF

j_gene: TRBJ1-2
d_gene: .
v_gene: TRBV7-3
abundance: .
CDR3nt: TGTGCCAGCAGCTTAGACAGGTGGATTGGCTACACCTTC
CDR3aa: CASSLDRWIGYTF

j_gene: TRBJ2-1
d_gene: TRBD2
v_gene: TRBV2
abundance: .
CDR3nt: TGTGCCGGGGCTAGCGGGCCATACAATGAGCAGTTCTTC
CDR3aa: CAGASGPYNEQFF

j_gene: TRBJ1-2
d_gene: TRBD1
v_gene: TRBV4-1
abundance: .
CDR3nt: TGCGCCAGCAGCCAAGTTCCGGGACAGGGGGCTGGCTACACCTTC
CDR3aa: CASSQVPGQGAGYTF

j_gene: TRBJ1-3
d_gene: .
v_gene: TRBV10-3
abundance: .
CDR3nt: TGTGCCATCAGTGATTATACAGGTTCTGGAAACACCATATATTTT
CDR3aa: CAISDYTGSGNTIYF

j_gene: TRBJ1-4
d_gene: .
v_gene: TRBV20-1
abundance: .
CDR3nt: TGCAGTGCTAGTTTGCGCGGTGAAAAACTGTTTTTT
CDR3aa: CSASLRGEKLFF

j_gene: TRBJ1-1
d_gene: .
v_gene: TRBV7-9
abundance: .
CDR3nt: TGTGCCAGCAGCTTAGGAGTTAGGCTGACTGAAGCTTTCTTT
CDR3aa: CASSLGVRLTEAFF

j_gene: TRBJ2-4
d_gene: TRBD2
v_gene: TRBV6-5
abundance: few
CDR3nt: TGTGCCAGCAGGTCCGGGACTAGCAAAAACATTCAGTACTTC
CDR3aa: CASRSGTSKNIQYF

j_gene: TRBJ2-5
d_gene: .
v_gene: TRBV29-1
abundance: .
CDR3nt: TGCAGCGTTGTAAAGTATTGGACCCAGTACTTC
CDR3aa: CSVVKYWTQYF

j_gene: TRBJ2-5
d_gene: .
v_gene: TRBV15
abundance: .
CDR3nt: TGTGCCACCAGCAGAGATCGACAACAAGAGACCCAGTACTTC
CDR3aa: CATSRDRQQETQYF

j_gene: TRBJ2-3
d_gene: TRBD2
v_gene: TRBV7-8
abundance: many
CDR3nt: TGTGCCAGCAGCCTGACTAGCGTCACAGATACGCAGTATTTT
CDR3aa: CASSLTSVTDTQYF

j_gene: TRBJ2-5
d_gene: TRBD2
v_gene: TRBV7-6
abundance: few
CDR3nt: TGTGCCAGCAGCTTAGAGGGGGAACCGGGACTAGCATCAGAGACCCAGTACTTC
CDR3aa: CASSLEGEPGLASETQYF

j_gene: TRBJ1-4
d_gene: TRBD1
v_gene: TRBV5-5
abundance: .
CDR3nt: TGTGCCAGCAGCCCGGGCGGCTCAGGGGGACGGAAGGAAAAACTGTTTTTT
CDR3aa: CASSPGGSGGRKEKLFF

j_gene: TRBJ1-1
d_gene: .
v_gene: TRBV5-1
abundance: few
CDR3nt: TGCGCCAGCAGCCCTGACGGGGGGCCCTCGAGGAACACTGAAGCTTTCTTT
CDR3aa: CASSPDGGPSRNTEAFF